This T cell receptor beta chain was profiled in a study of IL-17A CD8 T cells in psoriatic arthritis synovium. With respect to the entire study: The goal of the study was to define the phenotype, molecular profile and function of synovial IL-17A+CD8+ T cells in psoriatic arthritis pathogenesis.

Synovial fluid effusions were drawn from actively inflamed joints of patients with psoriatic arthritis. For each patient, synovial fluid served as the source from which three memory CD8+ T cell populations were isolated by sorting: Tc1 cells (IL-17A-IFNgamma+), Tc17 cells (IL-17A+) and the bulk memory fraction, allowing their TCR repertoires to be compared. Psoriatic arthritis patients met the Classification of Psoriatic Arthritis Study Group (CASPAR) criteria. Bulk memory CD8+ T cells were sorted as CD45RA-CD27+/- plus CD45RA+CD27- cells. A few patients with psoriatic arthritis provided sorted synovial fluid CD8+ T cell subsets that underwent TCRbeta sequencing. Synovial fluid mononuclear cells were isolated using Lymphoprep and were cryopreserved in liquid nitrogen prior to use. Cryopreservation medium contained about 50% fetal calf serum and around 11% dimethyl sulfoxide. V was cut back by 5 bases and J by 2 bases, leaving a gap of 28 bases between them. As encoded in the germline V gene, CDR1 is SNHLY while CDR2 is FYNNEI. Including the terminal cysteine and phenylalanine, the CDR3 comprises 20 residues. Only the CDR3 portion is preserved as DNA: 60 bases, with reading frame beginning at the first base.

After DNA extraction (Qiagen), TCRbeta V-D-J rearrangements were amplified in a bias-controlled manner and then sequenced at high throughput (immunoSEQ; Adaptive Biotech). The original pipeline was this. Productive sequences were analyzed at sequence level using the immunoSEQ Analyzer platform. Clonality was calculated as 1 minus Pielou's evenness, with values ranging from 0 (highly polyclonal) to 1 (monoclonal). Repertoire overlap between subsets was quantified with the Morisita index, from 0 (no similarity) to 1 (complete similarity). TCRdb holds this immuneACCESS table with in-frame rearrangements only. Some clones are missing; in checked studies, unresolved V genes explain under half, and the rest has no known cause. V and J calls and clone size are those listed in that table; D and trimming were worked out from the DNA. Here the sample has 1,500 to 2,000 clones; roughly three quarters occur a single time. Approximately 9.1% of the sample comes from the top ten.

Study-level results and caveats: TCR sequencing covered only three patients, which the authors acknowledged as a limited sample size. Although most synovial CD8+ subsets stayed polyclonal, some individual clones made up over 5% of the repertoire. Cells came from synovial fluid rather than synovial tissue, since no psoriatic arthritis synovial tissue samples were available.

Only a few counts were recorded for this clone. Its antigen is unknown. Per-nucleotide qualities are absent, and no much larger clonotype sits a single base away. The chain is encoded by TRBV2 joined to TRBJ2-1; a weak D assignment points to TRBD1 (6 bases agree). Sequencing input: memory CD8+ T cells from synovial fluid. This specimen's cell subset or site label, per the study, means: bulk memory CD8+ T cells (CD45RA-CD27+/- and CD45RA+CD27-). This clonotype originated in a human donor with psoriatic arthritis. The CDR3 region: CASSYPGQSTRSSPYNEQFF. The bases are TGTGCCAGCAGTTATCCGGGACAATCGACACGCAGCTCACCCTACAATGAGCAGTTCTTC.